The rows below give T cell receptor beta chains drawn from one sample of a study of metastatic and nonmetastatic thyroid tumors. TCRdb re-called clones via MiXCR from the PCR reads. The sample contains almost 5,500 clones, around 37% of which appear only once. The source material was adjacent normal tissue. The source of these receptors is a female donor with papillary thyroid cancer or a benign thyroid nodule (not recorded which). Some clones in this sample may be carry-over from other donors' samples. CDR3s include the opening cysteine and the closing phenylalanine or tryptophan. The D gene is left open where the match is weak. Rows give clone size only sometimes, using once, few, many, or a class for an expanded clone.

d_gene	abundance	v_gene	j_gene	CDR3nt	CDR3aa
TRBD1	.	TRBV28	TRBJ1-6	TGTGCCAGCAGTGCCCTACAGGGGGTGAAGGATAATTCACCCCTCCACTTT	CASSALQGVKDNSPLHF
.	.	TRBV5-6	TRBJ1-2	TGTGCCAGCAGCTTGGGGGGCAGGACCTTCTTCGGCTACACCTTC	CASSLGGRTFFGYTF
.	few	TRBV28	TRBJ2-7	TGTGCCAGCAGCAGCGGAACCGTGTGGGACGAGCAGTACTTC	CASSSGTVWDEQYF
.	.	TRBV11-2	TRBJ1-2	TGTGCCAGCAGCTTAGACCCCTTGAACTATGGCTACACCTTC	CASSLDPLNYGYTF
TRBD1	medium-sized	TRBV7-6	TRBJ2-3	TGTGCCAGCAGCCAGGGACAGGGAAGCACAGATACGCAGTATTTT	CASSQGQGSTDTQYF
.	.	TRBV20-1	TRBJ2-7	TGCAGTGCTCCATCGGGACGCCTCGCCTACGAGCAGTACTTC	CSAPSGRLAYEQYF
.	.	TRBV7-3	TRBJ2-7	TGTGCCAGCAGCTTAACCGGGGGACTTAGCTCCTACGAGCAGTACTTC	CASSLTGGLSSYEQYF
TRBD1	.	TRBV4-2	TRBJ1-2	TGTGCCAGCAGCGGTCACCTCACTAGGACAGGGGGTTACTATGGCTACACCTTC	CASSGHLTRTGGYYGYTF
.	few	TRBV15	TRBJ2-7	TGTGCCACCAGCGTTGACAGGTCCTACGAGCAGTACTTC	CATSVDRSYEQYF
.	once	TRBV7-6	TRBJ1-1	TGTGCCAGCAGCTTAGATGGGGGGAGTGAAGCTTTCTTT	CASSLDGGSEAFF
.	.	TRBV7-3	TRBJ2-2	TGTGCCAGCAGCTTAGGCCAGGGTGGGACCGGGGAGCTGTCTTTT	CASSLGQGGTGELSF
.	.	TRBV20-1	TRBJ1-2	TGCAGTGCTAGAGACCGCCTGGGAGTAGGTCACTATGGCTACACCTTC	CSARDRLGVGHYGYTF
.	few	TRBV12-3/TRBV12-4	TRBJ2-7	TGTGCCAGCAGTCCCCAGATTAGCTACGAGCAGTACTTC	CASSPQISYEQYF
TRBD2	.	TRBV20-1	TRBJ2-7	TGCAGTGCTATACTAGCGAACTATGGGCAGTACTTC	CSAILANYGQYF
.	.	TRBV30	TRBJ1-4	TGTGCCTGGAGTGTAGGCGCGGGCGTAAAACTGTTTTTT	CAWSVGAGVKLFF
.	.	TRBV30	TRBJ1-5	TGTTCCTGGAGTGCATCTCCGGGGGGTCAGCCCCAGCATTTT	CSWSASPGGQPQHF
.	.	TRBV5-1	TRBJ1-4	TGCGCCAGCAGCTTGGCAACAGATCTTAATGAAAAACTGTTTTTT	CASSLATDLNEKLFF
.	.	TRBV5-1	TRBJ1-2	TGCGCCAGCAGCTTGGCCGAGGGGGATGGCTACACCTTC	CASSLAEGDGYTF
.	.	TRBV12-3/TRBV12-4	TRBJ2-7	TGTGCCAGCAGTTTGTCCCCCTACGAGCAGTACTTC	CASSLSPYEQYF
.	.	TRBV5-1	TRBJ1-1	TGCGCCAGCAGCTTGTTGAAACAGACTGAAGCTTTCTTT	CASSLLKQTEAFF
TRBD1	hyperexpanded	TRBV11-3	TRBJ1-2	TGTGCCAGCAGCCCAGGAGGGGGCAGGACCTTCTTCGGCTACACCTTC	CASSPGGGRTFFGYTF